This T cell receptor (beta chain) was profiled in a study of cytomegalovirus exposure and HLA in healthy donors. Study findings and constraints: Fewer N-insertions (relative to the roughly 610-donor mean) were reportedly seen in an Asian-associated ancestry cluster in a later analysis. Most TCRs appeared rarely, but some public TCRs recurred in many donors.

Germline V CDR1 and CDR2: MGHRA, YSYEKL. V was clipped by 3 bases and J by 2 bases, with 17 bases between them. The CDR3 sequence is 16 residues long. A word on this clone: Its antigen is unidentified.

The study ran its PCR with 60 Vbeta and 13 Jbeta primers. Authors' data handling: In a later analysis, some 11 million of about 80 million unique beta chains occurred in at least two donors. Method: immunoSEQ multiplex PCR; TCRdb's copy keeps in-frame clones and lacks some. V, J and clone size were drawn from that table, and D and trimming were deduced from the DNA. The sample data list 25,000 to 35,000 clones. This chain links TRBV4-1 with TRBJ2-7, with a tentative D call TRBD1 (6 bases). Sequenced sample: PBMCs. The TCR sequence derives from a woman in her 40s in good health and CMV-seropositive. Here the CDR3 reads CASSHPTGQQPYEQYF. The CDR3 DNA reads TGCGCCAGCAGCCATCCAACAGGGCAACAGCCCTACGAGCAGTACTTC.